The rows below give T cell receptor beta chains drawn from one sample of a study of blood T cell repertoires in COVID-19. Clones were sequenced by immunoSEQ multiplex PCR, and TCRdb holds only the in-frame ones, with some missing. This sample has 140,000 to 150,000 clones; 75% to 90% occur once, and the top ten carry around 6.5%. Material for sequencing was peripheral blood. These receptors came from a man older than 75 with acute or convalescent COVID-19. Both conserved end residues are part of each CDR3. Fields, in order: J gene, V gene, clone size, D gene, CDR3 length, CDR3 protein, CDR3 DNA. A D gene is named only where the DNA matches it firmly. Clone sizes are given selectively: once, few, many, or a class where the clone is expanded.

TRBJ2-7	TRBV5-1	NA	NA	13	CASSLETSYEQYF	TGCGCCAGCAGCTTGGAGACTAGCTACGAGCAGTACTTC
TRBJ1-3	TRBV28	once	TRBD1	15	CASSTTGGRGNTIYF	TGTGCCAGCAGTACTACAGGGGGCCGTGGAAACACCATATATTTT
TRBJ2-1	TRBV7-2	NA	NA	14	CASSLGPQGNEQFF	TGTGCCAGCAGCTTAGGACCTCAGGGTAATGAGCAGTTCTTC
TRBJ1-2	TRBV4-1	NA	TRBD1	17	CASSSPSRAGGKDGYTF	TGCGCCAGCAGCTCACCATCCCGGGCAGGGGGGAAGGATGGCTACACCTTC
TRBJ1-5	TRBV24-1	NA	NA	16	CATSDSLAGLNQPQHF	TGTGCCACCAGTGATTCCTTGGCAGGGCTCAATCAGCCCCAGCATTTT
TRBJ2-2	TRBV24-1	once	NA	15	CATSDQGKVHGELFF	TGTGCCACCAGTGATCAGGGGAAGGTACACGGGGAGCTGTTTTTT
TRBJ2-1	TRBV5-1	NA	NA	16	CASSLEILGVGNEQFF	TGCGCCAGCAGCTTGGAGATTTTAGGGGTTGGCAATGAGCAGTTCTTC
TRBJ2-1	TRBV5-1	NA	TRBD1	16	CASSLRLTGVGNEQFF	TGCGCCAGCAGCTTAAGGTTGACAGGGGTGGGCAATGAGCAGTTCTTC
TRBJ1-2	TRBV28	NA	NA	15	CASSSGGAENYGYTF	TGTGCCAGCAGTTCGGGCGGGGCAGAAAACTATGGCTACACCTTC
TRBJ2-7	TRBV4-2	few	TRBD2	15	CASSQEYGRNYEQYF	TGTGCCAGCAGCCAAGAGTACGGGAGGAACTACGAGCAGTACTTC
TRBJ2-3	TRBV11-2	NA	NA	14	CASSWGTSTDTQYF	TGTGCCAGCAGCTGGGGGACTAGCACAGATACGCAGTATTTT
TRBJ1-2	TRBV28	NA	NA	12	CASSFRVGGYTF	TGTGCCAGCAGCTTCAGGGTGGGTGGCTACACCTTC
TRBJ1-6	TRBV5-6	NA	NA	17	CASSLARLSSYNSPLHF	TGTGCCAGCAGCTTGGCCCGGTTAAGCTCCTATAATTCACCCCTCCACTTT
TRBJ1-1	TRBV30	NA	NA	13	CAWSNRLNTEAFF	TGTGCCTGGAGCAACAGGCTGAACACTGAAGCTTTCTTT
TRBJ1-5	TRBV28	NA	TRBD1	14	CASRPTGVSQPQHF	TGTGCCAGCAGGCCTACAGGGGTAAGTCAGCCCCAGCATTTT
TRBJ1-1	TRBV10-3	NA	NA	14	CAIRLQALDTEAFF	TGTGCCATCAGATTACAGGCCTTGGACACTGAAGCTTTCTTT
TRBJ2-2	TRBV5-1	NA	TRBD1	21	CASSLHRRQGLSTGRTGELFF	TGCGCCAGCAGCTTACACAGGAGACAGGGGTTATCAACGGGAAGAACCGGGGAGCTGTTTTTT
TRBJ2-3	TRBV5-5	few	TRBD2	14	CASSGGGPGDTQYF	TGTGCCAGCAGCGGCGGGGGGCCAGGGGATACGCAGTATTTT
TRBJ1-5	TRBV4-1	once	TRBD1	17	CASSQAPRTGINQPQHF	TGCGCCAGCAGCCAAGCCCCCCGGACAGGGATAAATCAGCCCCAGCATTTT
TRBJ2-7	TRBV11-3	NA	TRBD1	14	CASSSRDRAYEQYF	TGTGCCAGCAGCAGTCGGGACAGGGCCTACGAGCAGTACTTC
TRBJ1-2	TRBV24-1	few	TRBD1	16	CATSDGGQGVNYGYTF	TGTGCCACCAGTGATGGTGGACAGGGAGTTAACTATGGCTACACCTTC
TRBJ2-1	TRBV5-5	NA	NA	15	CASSSFPGQENEQFF	TGTGCCAGCAGCTCTTTCCCGGGACAAGAAAATGAGCAGTTCTTC
TRBJ2-3	TRBV5-1	NA	TRBD1	16	CASSLGDSPSRDTQYF	TGCGCCAGCAGCTTGGGGGACAGCCCGTCCCGCGATACGCAGTATTTT
TRBJ1-2	TRBV7-9	NA	TRBD1	14	CASSPGQANYGYTF	TGTGCCAGCAGCCCAGGACAGGCTAACTATGGCTACACCTTC
TRBJ1-2	TRBV19	few	NA	13	CASSGGLEGGYTF	TGTGCCAGTAGTGGGGGCCTCGAGGGAGGCTACACCTTC
TRBJ2-2	TRBV10-2	NA	TRBD2	14	CASRGLASTGELFF	TGCGCCAGCAGGGGACTAGCGAGCACCGGGGAGCTGTTTTTT
TRBJ2-3	TRBV6-1	NA	TRBD2	16	CASSDSLAGSTDTQYF	TGTGCCAGCAGTGATTCGCTAGCGGGAAGCACAGATACGCAGTATTTT
TRBJ2-5	TRBV2	NA	TRBD1	15	CASRKGQRRQETQYF	TGTGCCAGCAGGAAGGGACAGAGGAGACAAGAGACCCAGTACTTC
TRBJ1-6	TRBV9	NA	NA	15	CASSVYGVSNSPLHF	TGTGCCAGCAGCGTATACGGGGTTTCCAATTCACCCCTCCACTTT
TRBJ2-3	TRBV5-4	NA	NA	14	CASSLVSSTDTQYF	TGTGCCAGCAGCTTGGTGTCTAGCACAGATACGCAGTATTTT
TRBJ2-2	TRBV24-1	NA	NA	13	CATSGRGTGELFF	TGTGCCACCAGTGGCAGGGGAACCGGGGAGCTGTTTTTT
TRBJ1-4	TRBV2	few	TRBD1	13	CASRGTGAGGLFF	TGTGCCAGCAGAGGGACAGGGGCGGGGGGACTGTTTTTT
TRBJ1-5	TRBV7-2	NA	NA	15	CASSFQGNDNQPQHF	TGTGCCAGCAGCTTTCAGGGGAATGACAATCAGCCCCAGCATTTT
TRBJ2-1	TRBV28	NA	TRBD2	16	CASSPPGLVISNEQFF	TGTGCCAGCAGCCCTCCGGGACTAGTGATTTCGAATGAGCAGTTCTTC
TRBJ2-5	TRBV7-9	NA	TRBD1	16	CASSSWWGDRGETQYF	TGTGCCAGCAGCTCCTGGTGGGGGGACAGGGGTGAGACCCAGTACTTC
TRBJ1-6	TRBV6-5	NA	NA	13	CASISGLGSPLHF	TGTGCCAGCATCTCGGGTCTGGGTTCACCCCTCCACTTT
TRBJ2-2	TRBV3-1/TRBV3-2	NA	NA	14	CASSQLGGKGELFF	TGTGCCAGCAGCCAATTGGGGGGAAAGGGGGAGCTGTTTTTT
TRBJ2-7	TRBV3-1/TRBV3-2	NA	NA	14	CASSQLAGNGEQYF	TGTGCCAGCAGCCAATTGGCAGGGAATGGGGAGCAGTACTTC
TRBJ1-4	TRBV29-1	NA	NA	13	CSVEEQGGEKLFF	TGCAGCGTTGAAGAACAGGGCGGGGAAAAACTGTTTTTT
TRBJ1-1	TRBV18	once	TRBD1	15	CASSPLGQGGTEAFF	TGTGCCAGCTCGCCCTTAGGACAGGGTGGAACTGAAGCTTTCTTT